This is a list of T cell receptor beta chains from one sample in a study of neurological immune-mediated disorders. TCRdb redid the calling of the 5' RACE reads with MiXCR, one entry per CDR3 protein. The repertoire consists of roughly 39,000 distinct CDR3 sequences, with 4% to 5.5% occurring once and the leading ten covering roughly 10%. The sample comprised CD4+ T cells from blood. The receptors originated from a man between 18 and 29 years old in good health. Both conserved end residues are part of each CDR3. Each record gives: V gene, clone size, J gene, D gene, CDR3 DNA, CDR3 protein. The D gene is left open where the match is weak. The listing skips clone size in some rows; elsewhere it reads once, few, many or a size class.

V gene: TRBV6-2/TRBV6-3; clone size: many; J gene: TRBJ1-5; D gene: -; CDR3 DNA: TGTGCCAGCAGTTACTCGTCCTCAAGTCAGCCCCAGCATTTT; CDR3 protein: CASSYSSSSQPQHF
V gene: TRBV20-1; clone size: many; J gene: TRBJ1-5; D gene: TRBD1; CDR3 DNA: TGCAGTGCGCCACAGGGGAGTACAAATCAGCCCCAGCATTTT; CDR3 protein: CSAPQGSTNQPQHF
V gene: TRBV5-1; clone size: many; J gene: TRBJ1-1; D gene: -; CDR3 DNA: TGCGCCAGCAGCTTGTTGTATCGGGAACCGGCTGAAGCTTTCTTT; CDR3 protein: CASSLLYREPAEAFF
V gene: TRBV12-3/TRBV12-4; clone size: many; J gene: TRBJ2-6; D gene: -; CDR3 DNA: TGTGCCACCAGGCTTGGGGCGGCTGGGGCCAACGTCCTGACTTTC; CDR3 protein: CATRLGAAGANVLTF
V gene: TRBV14; clone size: many; J gene: TRBJ2-7; D gene: -; CDR3 DNA: TGTGCCAGCAGCCAAGACTCTATGGCCTACGAGCAGTACTTC; CDR3 protein: CASSQDSMAYEQYF
V gene: TRBV4-2; clone size: many; J gene: TRBJ2-3; D gene: -; CDR3 DNA: TGTGCCAGCAGCCAAGAACCGGGTCAGCATACGCAGTATTTT; CDR3 protein: CASSQEPGQHTQYF
V gene: TRBV2; clone size: many; J gene: TRBJ1-1; D gene: -; CDR3 DNA: TGTGCCAGCAGGGGTAGGAAGGGATTCGGCACTGAAGCTTTCTTT; CDR3 protein: CASRGRKGFGTEAFF
V gene: TRBV3-1; clone size: -; J gene: TRBJ2-3; D gene: -; CDR3 DNA: TGTGCCAGCAGCCAAGATCAGGGTGTGGTCACAGATACGCAGTATTTT; CDR3 protein: CASSQDQGVVTDTQYF
V gene: TRBV5-1; clone size: many; J gene: TRBJ2-5; D gene: TRBD1; CDR3 DNA: TGCGCCAGCAGCCGCGGACAGGGGAAAGAGACCCAGTACTTC; CDR3 protein: CASSRGQGKETQYF
V gene: TRBV10-1; clone size: -; J gene: TRBJ1-5; D gene: -; CDR3 DNA: TGCGCCAGCAGGTGCAGGGGTAAAAGGAAAAATCAGCCCCAGCATTTT; CDR3 protein: CASRCRGKRKNQPQHF
V gene: TRBV20-1; clone size: many; J gene: TRBJ2-1; D gene: TRBD2; CDR3 DNA: TGCAGTGCCCCCCGGCGGGGGGACTCCTACAATGAGCAGTTCTTC; CDR3 protein: CSAPRRGDSYNEQFF
V gene: TRBV6-5; clone size: many; J gene: TRBJ2-6; D gene: -; CDR3 DNA: TGTGCCAGCAGCCCCGTCGGCGGGGGGGCCAACGTCCTGACTTTC; CDR3 protein: CASSPVGGGANVLTF
V gene: TRBV4-3; clone size: many; J gene: TRBJ1-2; D gene: TRBD1; CDR3 DNA: TGCGCCAGCAGCCAAGGAGCAGGGGGCTCGTATGGCTACACCTTC; CDR3 protein: CASSQGAGGSYGYTF
V gene: TRBV7-3; clone size: few; J gene: TRBJ2-3; D gene: -; CDR3 DNA: TGTGCCAGCAGCTCCCAGGGATATAGCACAGATACGCAGTATTTT; CDR3 protein: CASSSQGYSTDTQYF
V gene: TRBV20-1; clone size: many; J gene: TRBJ2-3; D gene: -; CDR3 DNA: TGCAGTGTCGAACGGCCTAGCGGCACAGATACGCAGTATTTT; CDR3 protein: CSVERPSGTDTQYF
V gene: TRBV20-1; clone size: many; J gene: TRBJ1-1; D gene: -; CDR3 DNA: TGCAGTGCTAATGGGAACACTGAAGCCTTCTTT; CDR3 protein: CSANGNTEAFF
V gene: TRBV20-1; clone size: many; J gene: TRBJ1-1; D gene: -; CDR3 DNA: TGCAGTGCTCCGAACAGGGTGGCGAACACTGAAGCTTTCTTT; CDR3 protein: CSAPNRVANTEAFF
V gene: TRBV30; clone size: many; J gene: TRBJ2-5; D gene: -; CDR3 DNA: TGTGCCTGGAGTATAATCCGGGCAGGTGGCCAAGAGACCCAGTACTTC; CDR3 protein: CAWSIIRAGGQETQYF
V gene: TRBV5-1; clone size: many; J gene: TRBJ2-4; D gene: TRBD1; CDR3 DNA: TGCGCCAGCAGCTCCGACGGGACAGTGGCCAAAAACATTCAGTACTTC; CDR3 protein: CASSSDGTVAKNIQYF
V gene: TRBV5-1; clone size: many; J gene: TRBJ1-1; D gene: TRBD1; CDR3 DNA: TGCGCCAGCACCCAGGGGGTTGAAGCTTTCTTT; CDR3 protein: CASTQGVEAFF
V gene: TRBV7-3; clone size: many; J gene: TRBJ2-3; D gene: -; CDR3 DNA: TGTGCCAGCAGCGTTGGGGTAGGAGAAACAGATACGCAGTATTTT; CDR3 protein: CASSVGVGETDTQYF
V gene: TRBV7-6; clone size: many; J gene: TRBJ2-3; D gene: -; CDR3 DNA: TGTGCCAGCAGCTCCGTCGCTTCAAGCACAGATACGCAGTATTTT; CDR3 protein: CASSSVASSTDTQYF
V gene: TRBV6-5; clone size: many; J gene: TRBJ2-1; D gene: TRBD2; CDR3 DNA: TGTGCCAGCGGCCGGGGCGGGGGAGTTTACAATGAGCAGTTCTTC; CDR3 protein: CASGRGGGVYNEQFF
V gene: TRBV5-4; clone size: many; J gene: TRBJ2-1; D gene: -; CDR3 DNA: TGTGCCAGCAGCTTGGCCCCTTACAATGAGCAGTTCTTC; CDR3 protein: CASSLAPYNEQFF
V gene: TRBV24-1; clone size: many; J gene: TRBJ2-1; D gene: -; CDR3 DNA: TGTGCCACCAGTGATTTGGGGGGGACTTTAGATGAGCAGTTCTTC; CDR3 protein: CATSDLGGTLDEQFF
V gene: TRBV5-6; clone size: many; J gene: TRBJ2-7; D gene: TRBD1; CDR3 DNA: TGTGCCAGCAGCTCGGGACAGGGCCGGTGGCAGTACTTC; CDR3 protein: CASSSGQGRWQYF
V gene: TRBV20-1; clone size: many; J gene: TRBJ1-3; D gene: TRBD1; CDR3 DNA: TGCAGTGCTACGAGACAGGGGAGCCTTCCTGGAAACACCATATATTTT; CDR3 protein: CSATRQGSLPGNTIYF
V gene: TRBV6-5; clone size: many; J gene: TRBJ2-7; D gene: -; CDR3 DNA: TGTGCCAGCAGTTCCCCCTATAAGGGGAAGGACGAGCAGTACTTC; CDR3 protein: CASSSPYKGKDEQYF
V gene: TRBV5-1; clone size: many; J gene: TRBJ1-1; D gene: -; CDR3 DNA: TGCGCCAGCAGCTTACAACAGTTCGACACTGAAGCTTTCTTT; CDR3 protein: CASSLQQFDTEAFF
V gene: TRBV9; clone size: many; J gene: TRBJ2-5; D gene: TRBD2; CDR3 DNA: TGTGCCAGCAGCCGTTCTCTAGCGGGGGGGCGTCAACAAGAGACCCAGTACTTC; CDR3 protein: CASSRSLAGGRQQETQYF
V gene: TRBV6-5; clone size: many; J gene: TRBJ2-3; D gene: -; CDR3 DNA: TGTGCCAGCAGTCCGGGACATTACACAGATACGCAGTATTTT; CDR3 protein: CASSPGHYTDTQYF
V gene: TRBV11-1; clone size: many; J gene: TRBJ1-2; D gene: -; CDR3 DNA: TGTGCCAGCAGCAATTATGTTAATGGCTACACCTTC; CDR3 protein: CASSNYVNGYTF
V gene: TRBV7-2; clone size: many; J gene: TRBJ1-1; D gene: -; CDR3 DNA: TGTGCCAGCAGCTTAGCGGACAGACAGGCTTTCTTT; CDR3 protein: CASSLADRQAFF
V gene: TRBV5-1; clone size: many; J gene: TRBJ2-1; D gene: TRBD2; CDR3 DNA: TGCGCCAGCAGCCCGGTCCTAGCGGGGGGGGACAATGAGCAGTTCTTC; CDR3 protein: CASSPVLAGGDNEQFF
V gene: TRBV10-3; clone size: many; J gene: TRBJ1-5; D gene: TRBD1; CDR3 DNA: TGTGCCATCAGCCCGGGGACAGCCTTAGATGGGCCCCAGCATTTT; CDR3 protein: CAISPGTALDGPQHF
V gene: TRBV5-1; clone size: many; J gene: TRBJ1-1; D gene: -; CDR3 DNA: TGCGCCAGCAGCTTGCCCGCGAACACTGAAGCTTTCTTT; CDR3 protein: CASSLPANTEAFF
V gene: TRBV12-3/TRBV12-4; clone size: many; J gene: TRBJ2-4; D gene: -; CDR3 DNA: TGTGCCAGCAGCTCTACAGGGTTGTCTGTCCCAAGGTTTAACCTTCAGTACTTC; CDR3 protein: CASSSTGLSVPRFNLQYF
V gene: TRBV6-2/TRBV6-3; clone size: many; J gene: TRBJ2-5; D gene: -; CDR3 DNA: TGTGCCAGCAGTTCGGCGGGGGCCTCACAAGAGACCCAGTACTTC; CDR3 protein: CASSSAGASQETQYF
V gene: TRBV6-6; clone size: many; J gene: TRBJ1-3; D gene: -; CDR3 DNA: TGTGCCAGCACCGACCCCGGACAGGGAAACACCATATATTTT; CDR3 protein: CASTDPGQGNTIYF
V gene: TRBV10-3; clone size: many; J gene: TRBJ2-7; D gene: TRBD2; CDR3 DNA: TGTGCCATCAGTGAGTCATGGGGAGGGAACGAGCAGTACTTC; CDR3 protein: CAISESWGGNEQYF
V gene: TRBV20-1; clone size: many; J gene: TRBJ2-2; D gene: -; CDR3 DNA: TGCAGTGCTAGCGGGGGCCTCCAAACCGGGGAGCTGTTTTTT; CDR3 protein: CSASGGLQTGELFF
V gene: TRBV5-6; clone size: many; J gene: TRBJ1-2; D gene: TRBD1; CDR3 DNA: TGTGCCAGCAGCTTGGTTGGACAGGACCACTATGGCTACACCTTC; CDR3 protein: CASSLVGQDHYGYTF
V gene: TRBV5-1; clone size: many; J gene: TRBJ2-1; D gene: -; CDR3 DNA: TGCGCCAGCAGCTTGGTTGGGGCAGATGAGCAGTTCTTC; CDR3 protein: CASSLVGADEQFF
V gene: TRBV7-2; clone size: many; J gene: TRBJ1-2; D gene: TRBD1; CDR3 DNA: TGTGCCAGCAGCCTTCATGACAGGGGTGGAGGCTACACCTTC; CDR3 protein: CASSLHDRGGGYTF
V gene: TRBV5-1; clone size: medium-sized; J gene: TRBJ2-5; D gene: -; CDR3 DNA: TGCGCCAGCAGCTCCCAAGAGACCCAGTACTTC; CDR3 protein: CASSSQETQYF